Below are 24 T cell receptor beta chains sequenced from a single sample in a study of CD8+ T cells in alopecia areata. Treatment indicated: oral pan-JAK inhibitor, 5-10 mg twice daily. It was cDNA, reverse transcribed from extracted RNA, that served as the sequencing template. The method was immunoSEQ multiplex PCR; TCRdb's version includes in-frame clones alone and lacks a portion of them. The sample consists of about 90,000 clones, around 44% of them appearing once. Specimen: CD8+ T cells sorted from blood, collected at week 24, from a patient treated with tofacitinib. These receptors were obtained from a human donor with alopecia areata.

This clone was seen a single time. This sequence joins TRBV6-1 and TRBJ2-7; D is possibly TRBD1 (6 bases). The CDR3 extends over 14 amino acids. CDR1 and CDR2 from the germline V gene are MNHNS and SASEGT. V was cut by 7 bases and J by 3 bases, with 16 bases left in between. CDR3 sequence (DNA): TGTGCCAGCATAGACGAGACAGGTGACTACGAGCAGTACTTC. Protein sequence: CASIDETGDYEQYF.

This clone has a handful of counts. The chain carries TRBV6-1 and TRBJ2-1; TRBD1 is a possible D gene (6 bases). CDR1 MNHNS and CDR2 SASEGT come from the germline V gene. The CDR3 has 11 residues. Trimming took off 5 bases at V and 12 bases at J, with 11 bases between the two ends. The CDR3 DNA sequence: TGTGCCAGCAGTAAGGACAGCACGCAGTTCTTC. Protein sequence: CASSKDSTQFF.

The V gene is TRBV29-1, the J gene TRBJ1-1; unclear D gene. This CDR3 is built from 11 residues. The V end was cut by 6 bases, the J end by 1 base, with 6 bases between. Germline loops: CDR1 SQVTM, CDR2 ANQGSEA. The CDR3 sequence is CSVSRNTEAFF. CDR3 in DNA: TGCAGCGTCTCTCGGAACACTGAAGCTTTCTTT.

The chain has TRBV5-1 and TRBJ2-2; D gene uncertain. Trimming cost V 3 bases and J 1 base, with 13 bases left between them. The CDR3 extends over 16 amino acids. The germline gives CDR1 SGHRS, CDR2 YFSETQ. The CDR3 DNA reads as TGCGCCAGCAGCTCTAATTTAGTCCTGAACACCGGGGAGCTGTTTTTT. This translates into CASSSNLVLNTGELFF.

The V call is TRBV9, the J call TRBJ1-2; D uncertain. V was trimmed by 4 bases and J by 5 bases, leaving 9 bases between them. CDR3 length equals 12 residues. Germline V gives CDR1 SGDLS, CDR2 YYNGEE. DNA of the CDR3: TGTGCCAGCAGCACAACGGGGTATGGCTACACCTTC. It is translated as CASSTTGYGYTF.

This clone occurred a few times. The CDR3 DNA follows: TGTGCCAGCAGCACAGCGGGCCTGGACGAGCAGTACTTC. This translates into CASSTAGLDEQYF. This chain uses TRBV7-9 with TRBJ2-7; tentative D call: TRBD2 (6 bases). This CDR3 spans 13 amino acids. V was shortened by 5 bases and J by 5 bases, with 13 bases between the two germline ends. Germline CDR1 is SEHNR and CDR2 is FQNEAQ (reference sequence).

The chain is built from TRBV11-3 and TRBJ1-5; the D is unclear. CDR3 size: 16 residues. V lost 4 bases and J 0 bases, leaving 13 bases between the germline ends. The V gene's germline CDR1 is SGHNT and CDR2 YENEEA. In nucleotides, the CDR3 is TGTGCCAGCAGCTCTAGGCGGTCCTGTAGCAATCAGCCCCAGCATTTT. Translation gives CASSSRRSCSNQPQHF.

The CDR3 DNA sequence: TGTGCCAGCAGCTCGAAAACAGGGGAAGAGACCCAGTACTTC. It codes for CASSSKTGEETQYF. The gene calls are TRBV7-9 and TRBJ2-5, with 7 bases fitting TRBD1. Trimming at V came to 4 bases and at J to 3 bases, leaving 5 bases not matched to a gene. The CDR3 is made up of 14 amino acids. From germline, CDR1 is SEHNR and CDR2 FQNEAQ (reference sequence).

The chain is built from TRBV11-2 and TRBJ2-3; TRBD2 might be the D (8 bases). In germline, CDR1 is SGHAT, CDR2 FQNNGV. This CDR3 region has 15 residues. Trimming shortened V by 5 bases and J by 5 bases, and 17 bases separated the two germline ends. CDR3 in amino acids: CASSLGGGRIDTQYF. The DNA for the CDR3 is TGTGCCAGCAGCCTAGGGGGCGGGAGGATAGATACGCAGTATTTT.

The chain links TRBV5-1 to TRBJ2-1; 10 nucleotides match TRBD1. The CDR3 runs to 15 residues. Trimming took 3 bases from V and 3 from J; bases not matched to a gene: 3. Germline V gives CDR1 SGHRS, CDR2 YFSETQ. The CDR3 nucleotides are TGCGCCAGCAGCTGGGGGACAGGGGACTACAATGAGCAGTTCTTC. This encodes CASSWGTGDYNEQFF.

This clone was detected only once. The rearrangement uses TRBV10-3 and TRBJ2-1; a weak D match, TRBD2 (6 bases). This CDR3 is 17 amino acids long. V shed 0 bases and J shed 9 bases, with 21 bases lying between them. Germline V gives CDR1 ENHRY, CDR2 SYGVKD. CDR3 residues: CAISESLANQRPGEQFF. The CDR3 nucleotides are TGTGCCATCAGTGAGTCCCTAGCGAACCAGCGCCCCGGTGAGCAGTTCTTC.

The DNA of the CDR3 is TGTGCCAGCAGCGTCGGGGGTACAGATACGCAGTATTTT. Translated, it gives CASSVGGTDTQYF. J is TRBJ2-3 and V is TRBV9; possibly TRBD2 for D (6 bases). Between the trimmed V and J ends, which lost 2 bases and 3 bases, there was a span of 7 bases. Germline loops: CDR1 SGDLS, CDR2 YYNGEE. This CDR3 region has 13 residues.

The genes are TRBV4-1 and TRBJ2-1; TRBD1 or TRBD2 may be the D gene (6 bases each). The CDR3 has 12 residues. Trimming removed 4 bases from V and 10 bases from J, with 11 bases in between. In germline, CDR1 is MGHRA, CDR2 YSYEKL. This CDR3 is CASSPRGGEQFF. The DNA for the CDR3 is TGCGCCAGCAGCCCCAGGGGAGGAGAGCAGTTCTTC.

The rearrangement links TRBV7-3 to TRBJ1-1, with D uncertain. The V end was cut by 3 bases, the J end by 1 base, with 6 bases between. Germline V CDR1 and CDR2: SGHTA, FQGTGA. This CDR3 region has 13 residues. CDR3 amino acids: CASSFSPNTEAFF. The CDR3 DNA follows: TGTGCCAGCAGCTTTAGCCCGAACACTGAAGCTTTCTTT. The full variable domain, completed using reference TRBV7-3 and TRBJ1-1, is GAGVSQTPSNKVTEKGKYVELRCDPISGHTALYWYRQSLGQGPEFLIYFQGTGAADDSGLPNDRFFAVRPEGSVSTLKIQRTERGDSAVYLCASSFSPNTEAFFGQGTRLTVV.

The V call is TRBV4-1, the J call TRBJ2-2, with D unresolved. CDR1 is MGHRA, CDR2 YSYEKL, per germline. This CDR3 has 15 amino acids. Trimming shortened V by 1 base and J by 6 bases, and 12 bases separated the two germline ends. The CDR3 DNA is TGCGCCAGCAGCCAAGTTTTCGCGGCCTCCGGGGAGCTGTTTTTT. It encodes CASSQVFAASGELFF.

Within the sample, this clone is medium-sized. Within the sample, other DNA sequences also encode this same CDR3. This chain uses TRBV11-2 with TRBJ1-1; D ambiguous. Looked up from germline, CDR1 is SGHAT and CDR2 is FQNNGV. The CDR3 covers 12 residues. The ends were cut back, 8 bases at V and 1 base at J, with 8 bases in the middle. The CDR3 coding sequence is TGTGCCAGCTCATTCGGGAACACTGAAGCTTTCTTT. Translation gives CASSFGNTEAFF.

The CDR3 is CASSQGRKGPSYEQYF. CDR3 DNA sequence: TGCGCCAGCAGCCAAGGTCGAAAGGGGCCTTCCTACGAGCAGTACTTC. The V gene is TRBV4-3, the J gene TRBJ2-7; D is possibly TRBD1 (5 bases). V was clipped by 1 base and J by 1 base, with 14 bases between them. The V gene's germline CDR1 is LGHNA and CDR2 YSLEER. The length of the CDR3 is 16 residues.

This chain joins TRBV4-1 and TRBJ2-7; the D is unclear. The CDR3 length is 15 residues. Trimming removed 3 bases from V and 6 bases from J, with 18 bases in between. Germline V CDR1 and CDR2: MGHRA, YSYEKL. DNA for the CDR3: TGCGCCAGCAGCCAGCAGCCGAGGAAGGACGTCGAGCAGTACTTC. Residues: CASSQQPRKDVEQYF.

Only a few counts were recorded for this clone. The chain carries TRBV29-1 and TRBJ2-1; weak D call: TRBD1 (6 bases). Trimming removed 5 bases at V and 4 bases at J, with 12 bases between. The CDR3 contains 13 residues. The V gene's germline CDR1 is SQVTM and CDR2 ANQGSEA. The CDR3 is CSVPGQSYNEQFF. The CDR3 coding sequence is TGCAGCGTTCCGGGACAAAGTTACAATGAGCAGTTCTTC.

The chain has TRBV27 and TRBJ1-2, with D possibly matching TRBD1 (6 bases). Trimming took 2 bases from V and 4 from J, leaving 11 bases between them. Per the germline V gene, CDR1 is MNHEY and CDR2 is SMNVEV (reference sequence). The CDR3 has 14 amino acids. CDR3 coding DNA: TGTGCCAGCAGTTTAACAGGGTTTGGCTATGGCTACACCTTC. Translating gives CASSLTGFGYGYTF.

The chain couples TRBV6-1 to TRBJ2-2, with TRBD1 matching over 8 bases. Looked up from germline, CDR1 is MNHNS and CDR2 is SASEGT. Trimming took 10 bases from V and 3 from J; bases not matched to a gene: 4. The CDR3 contains 13 residues. The CDR3 loop is CATGQGDTGELFF. The CDR3 coding sequence is TGTGCCACCGGACAGGGCGACACCGGGGAGCTGTTTTTT.

To note about this clone: The sample has other DNA sequences that encode this CDR3 too. The chain recombines TRBV30 with TRBJ2-3, with TRBD1 matching over 9 bases. The CDR3 spans 15 residues. V shed 1 base, J shed 6 bases, and the junction held 8 bases outside the gene matches. CDR1 is GTSNPN and CDR2 is SVGIG in the germline V gene (reference sequence). CDR3 sequence: CAWSETGGFGDTQYF. The CDR3 DNA sequence: TGTGCCTGGAGTGAAACAGGGGGCTTCGGGGATACGCAGTATTTT.

This clone turned up a few times. The J gene is TRBJ2-1, the V gene TRBV2; the match to TRBD2 covers 7 bases. The CDR3 has 15 amino acids. Losses at the gene ends were 8 bases for V and 8 bases for J; bases not matched to a gene: 15. Germline assignment: CDR1 SNHLY and CDR2 FYNNEI. CDR3 in DNA: TGTGCCAGCCGTAAGGGGCTAGCGGAAGTCGATGAGCAGTTCTTC. The encoded protein is CASRKGLAEVDEQFF.

The chain combines TRBV4-3 with TRBJ2-7; D uncertain. The CDR3 is 13 amino acids. The germline CDR1 and CDR2 sequences are LGHNA and YSLEER. Trimming cost V 1 base and J 6 bases, with 10 bases left between them. The CDR3 DNA sequence: TGCGCCAGCAGCCAAGGCGCATTCTCCGAGCAGTACTTC. It translates to CASSQGAFSEQYF.